The T cell receptor beta chain under discussion was sequenced for a study of cytomegalovirus exposure and HLA in healthy donors (dated by TCRdb to between 2016 and 2019). In the study overall: According to an earlier analysis of a few hundred of the donors, 150 million to 200 million T cells yielded over 100 million unique TCR beta sequences and 276 Gb of sequence data. An early release covering roughly 580 HLA-typed donors comprised about 300 gigabases of sequencing data and tens of millions of unique TCR sequences. Of the roughly 420 genotyped donors, 65% to 90% were placed in the genetic ancestry cluster associated with self-reported Caucasian donors. The study aimed to test whether cataloging public T cell receptors could reveal signatures of past pathogen exposure. The T cell repertoires of 666 subjects were profiled by immunosequencing and related to cytomegalovirus serostatus. Besides the first cohort of about 730 subjects, a separate validation cohort made up of 120 different subjects was used. To predict cytomegalovirus infection status, the study brought together high-throughput TCR immunosequencing, statistical association of individual TCRs with disease status, and machine learning. A later analysis re-examined previously published TCR beta repertoires from roughly 720 donors and added high-resolution HLA genotyping to investigate patterns of TCR occurrence. In the later analysis, no new phenotypic data were used to find candidate immune exposures; instead, reliance was placed on TCR beta sequences and their occurrence across donors. An earlier analysis of fewer than 700 of the donors applied high-throughput TCR beta sequencing to assess whether each TCR beta V gene segment acted as functional or pseudogenic. Alongside the repertoire data, information on donor age, sex, ethnicity and CMV serostatus was compiled. In a later genetic analysis, genome-wide SNP genotypes for about 55% of the roughly 700 donors were used, and that subset was treated as a discovery cohort. Every discovery cohort repertoire had been produced on one sequencing platform. Both class I and class II loci were covered by HLA typing, at four-digit resolution. The number of donors typed differed by locus, with roughly 629-640 for A, B, C, DRB1 and DQB1, more than 500 for DQA1, approximately 580 for DPA1, and some 470 for DPB1. Roughly 5 DR-DQ haplotypes were handled as single units for association and clustering, since linkage in the cohort was strong. On average, roughly 240,000 unique TCR beta nucleotide sequences were sequenced per donor among several hundred genotyped donors of the cohort, with roughly 20% of those sequences being non-productive. Study-wide findings and limitations: While some public TCRs were present in many individuals, most TCR sequences turned up only very rarely across donors. In a later analysis, most CMV-associated TCR beta chains were found to appear HLA-restricted, with HLA associations seemingly driven largely by CMV exposure. According to a later genetic analysis, donors in an Asian-associated ancestry cluster had fewer N-insertions in productive TCRs than the approximately 690-donor mean. In the study, some 180 TCR beta chains were listed as associated with cytomegalovirus. Broadly in line with IMGT annotations, most TCR beta V segments showed up in productive rearrangements about 90% or about 30% of the time in an earlier analysis of 587 of the donors. A later genetic analysis associated a missense DCLRE1C variant with V-gene and J-gene trimming of TCR beta chains, and an independent cohort replicated the association. Because counts were too low, more than 15 rarely observed V segments, including chromosome 9 orphons, were excluded from the earlier analysis of under 650 of the donors. HLA typing was unavailable for some donors at each locus, so association tests used only the typed subset. It was suggested by the authors that the approach could potentially be generalized to other disease states and immunological phenotypes. In a later analysis, several top co-occurrence clusters were reported to appear linked to parvovirus B19, influenza, CMV and Epstein-Barr virus. A further reported finding was that TCR beta sequences accurately predicted the HLA-A and HLA-B alleles for most subjects in the first cohort. The presence/absence analyses assumed that sequencing depth was roughly uniform across donors, and that assumption may not be true. In a later analysis, TCR association rates were found to vary across HLA loci, with the most associated TCRs seen for DRB1 alleles and the fewest for HLA-C alleles. Correlated functional status among segregating V segments might be attributable to linkage disequilibrium, but an unknown experimental factor could not be ruled out. At a false discovery rate of 0.05, a later analysis linked about 17,000 TCR beta sequences to specific HLA alleles. The 87-base-pair reads could not distinguish some IMGT-functional V segments, including TRBV6-2 and TRBV6-3, so those segments were excluded. The classifier was reported to diagnose cytomegalovirus status with high specificity and sensitivity in both the original cohort and the validation cohort. When HLA alleles, especially DR and DQ, strongly co-occurred, TCR associations were difficult to assign to individual alleles. Compared with equally common non-associated chains, HLA-associated TCR beta chains in a later analysis were more clonally expanded and had lower generation probabilities. The only immune exposure information available for the cohort was CMV serostatus. In vitro tests confirmed that three of the cytomegalovirus-associated TCR beta chains recognize cytomegalovirus antigens. In this cohort, only TCR beta chains were sequenced, and detectable features were limited by the absence of alpha or paired-chain data. A cluster of highly shared sequence variants was judged likely to be a technical artifact of the sequencing pipeline.

About this clone itself: Its antigen is currently not known. No clone much larger than this one lies a single base away; base qualities are absent.

The cohort comprised more than 550 healthy bone marrow donors. At the time of sampling, all cohort members were nominally healthy, though unrecorded immune exposures were likely present. The donor tested CMV seronegative and was one of the 352 seronegative cohort members. A peripheral blood sample was collected from each donor, and TCR beta sequencing was performed on peripheral blood mononuclear cells. Genomic DNA extraction from the blood cell samples was performed with the Qiagen DNeasy Blood Extraction Kit. Trimming takes 2 bases from V and 3 bases from J, and the germline ends sit 10 bases apart. There are 15 amino acids in the CDR3, from cysteine to phenylalanine inclusive. Only the CDR3 region is kept as DNA, spanning 45 bases read in frame from base 1. CDR1 is given as ENHRY and CDR2 as SYGVKD, both from the germline V gene. Libraries were made using the immunoSEQ multiplex PCR assay. The multiplex PCR relied on a mix of 60 forward primers for TCR Vbeta segments and 13 reverse primers for TCR Jbeta segments. A multiplex PCR assay on genomic DNA amplified the CDR3 region of rearranged TCR beta genes. The Illumina HiSeq System was used to sequence the amplified TCR beta libraries as 87-base-pair reads. On the study's bioinformatics: A later analysis counted about 80 million unique TCR beta chains across the 500 to 850 repertoires, and 9.5 million to 11 million of these chains were shared by at least two donors. To remove PCR and sequencing errors, raw reads were error-corrected and collapsed into unique sequences using a nearest-neighbor algorithm that merged closely related sequences. To assign V, D and J gene segments, CDR3 sequences were aligned to IMGT reference sequences. For a sequence to be retained, a match of at least six nucleotides to both a V gene segment and a J gene segment was required. A rearrangement counted as productive if the CDR3 had no stop codons and remained in frame with V and J, and every other rearrangement counted as non-productive. CDR3 was defined according to IMGT convention as the region running from the second conserved V-encoded cysteine to the conserved J-encoded phenylalanine. Sequences without an unambiguous match to a single V gene segment were excluded from the earlier analysis of several hundred of the donors. An earlier analysis of about 600 of the donors called V segments functional above 56.7% productive rearrangements and segregating when the between-donor standard deviation exceeded 5%. A statistical classification framework was developed to diagnose cytomegalovirus status using the catalog of TCR beta chain sequences. In a later analysis, V and J genes were assigned by comparing TCR nucleotide sequences against IMGT/GENE-DB human TR gene sequences. The TCRdist pipeline was used in a later analysis to assign CDR3 sequences and most-parsimonious VDJ recombination scenarios. In a later analysis, each TCR beta chain was defined by its CDR3 amino acid sequence together with its V-gene family, and reads lacking a unique V-gene family were excluded. In a later analysis, 450 to 600 highly shared, low-generation-probability nucleotide sequences were removed to address suspected cross-contamination and a sequencing artifact. In a later analysis, a clonal expansion index for each public chain was calculated from normalized within-repertoire ranks of inferred template counts. In a later analysis, generation probabilities were computed with a VDJ recombination model fitted to out-of-frame rearrangements, and the resulting probabilities were checked against IGoR. Hypergeometric tests were used in a later analysis to score TCR-TCR, TCR-HLA and TCR-CMV co-occurrence, with a repertoire-size bias correction applied to the TCR pairs. False discovery rates were estimated in a later analysis by permuting HLA or CMV assignments 20 times. A later analysis grouped co-occurring TCRs with DBSCAN, adding TCRdist sequence similarity when clustering within HLA-allele-positive subsets. Repertoires with fewer than 30,000 or more than 120,000 public chains were left out of co-occurrence clustering, as were five repertoires with anomalous nucleotide sharing. In its TCRdb copy, this immuneACCESS table keeps in-frame sequences only and misses some clones. Where compared with another copy, unresolved V genes explain less than half of these, and the others have no known cause. The DNA gave D and trimming, while V, J and clone size come from that table. Recorded for this sample are under 70,000 clones; approximately 90% of them occurred a single time. In total, the top ten clones hold just under 2% of the sample.

The sequence links TRBV10-3 to TRBJ1-4; the D gene cannot be named for sure. The origin of this receptor is a woman aged 25 to 39 in good health and CMV-seronegative. The sequencing sample was made of PBMCs. At the DNA level, the sequence is TGTGCCATCAGTGAGGCCCAACTATCTAATGAAAAACTGTTTTTT. Translated, it reads CAISEAQLSNEKLFF.